This TCR beta chain is drawn from a study of cytomegalovirus exposure and HLA in healthy donors. PCR amplification relied on 60 Vbeta primers (plus 13 Jbeta primers). TCRdb keeps only in-frame clones here, not all; method: immunoSEQ multiplex PCR. The sample has 200,000 to 250,000 clones; 76% are singletons. As for this clone: The antigen is undetermined.

With 5 bases clipped from V and 7 bases from J, the junction kept 8 bases outside the gene matches. Per germline, CDR1 SGDLS and CDR2 YYNGEE. The CDR3 is 14 residues long. Study-wide points: A previous analysis found most TCR beta V segments productive roughly 87% or roughly 30% of the time. Presence/absence analyses treated sequencing depth as roughly uniform across donors.

The J gene is TRBJ2-2, the V gene TRBV9; 7 nucleotides match TRBD1. Sequences were obtained from PBMCs. The receptor was derived from a young man in good health and CMV-seronegative. DNA for the CDR3: TGTGCCAGCAGAAGGGACAGTGGGATCGGGGAGCTGTTTTTT. Encoded protein: CASRRDSGIGELFF.